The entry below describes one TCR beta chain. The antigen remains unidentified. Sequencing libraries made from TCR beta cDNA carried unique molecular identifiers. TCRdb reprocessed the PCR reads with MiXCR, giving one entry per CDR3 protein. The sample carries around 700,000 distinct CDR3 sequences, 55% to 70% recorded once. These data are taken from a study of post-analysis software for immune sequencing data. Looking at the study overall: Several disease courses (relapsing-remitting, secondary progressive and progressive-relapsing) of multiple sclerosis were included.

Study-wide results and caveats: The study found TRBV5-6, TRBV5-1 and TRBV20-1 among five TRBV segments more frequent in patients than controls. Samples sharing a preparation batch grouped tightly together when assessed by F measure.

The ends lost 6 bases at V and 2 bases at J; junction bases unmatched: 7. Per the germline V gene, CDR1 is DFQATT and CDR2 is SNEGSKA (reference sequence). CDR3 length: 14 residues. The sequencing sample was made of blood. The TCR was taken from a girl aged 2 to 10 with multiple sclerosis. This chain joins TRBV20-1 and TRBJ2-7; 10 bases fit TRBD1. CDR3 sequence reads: CSAQIGTGAYEQYF. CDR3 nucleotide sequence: TGCAGTGCACAAATTGGGACAGGGGCCTACGAGCAGTACTTC.